This TCR beta chain was captured in a study of T cells in Graves' hyperthyroidism and ophthalmopathy. About the study: Prior to any treatment, at the point of initial diagnosis, peripheral blood was collected.

RNA transcripts were the template for amplifying TCR beta CDR3 regions. The HTBI primer set was used in a first-round RT-PCR of the TCR CDR3. Each CDR3 protein gets one entry after TCRdb re-called the multiplex PCR reads with MiXCR. Of around 250,000 distinct CDR3 sequences in the sample, roughly 15% were seen once. Uncontrolled infection, other autoimmune disease, pregnancy and lactation each barred patients from inclusion. CDR3 length: 14 residues. The ends were cut back, 10 bases at V and 0 bases at J, with 12 bases in the middle. Per the germline V gene, CDR1 is SEHNR and CDR2 is FQNEAQ (reference sequence).

The sample was blood. The genes are TRBV7-9 and TRBJ1-4; the D gene is possibly TRBD1 (6 bases). The TCR originated in a woman in her forties with Graves' hyperthyroidism that later progressed to Graves' ophthalmopathy. CDR3 residues: CATGRDTTNEKLFF. CDR3 sequence (DNA): TGTGCCACCGGGCGGGACACAACTAATGAAAAACTGTTTTTT.